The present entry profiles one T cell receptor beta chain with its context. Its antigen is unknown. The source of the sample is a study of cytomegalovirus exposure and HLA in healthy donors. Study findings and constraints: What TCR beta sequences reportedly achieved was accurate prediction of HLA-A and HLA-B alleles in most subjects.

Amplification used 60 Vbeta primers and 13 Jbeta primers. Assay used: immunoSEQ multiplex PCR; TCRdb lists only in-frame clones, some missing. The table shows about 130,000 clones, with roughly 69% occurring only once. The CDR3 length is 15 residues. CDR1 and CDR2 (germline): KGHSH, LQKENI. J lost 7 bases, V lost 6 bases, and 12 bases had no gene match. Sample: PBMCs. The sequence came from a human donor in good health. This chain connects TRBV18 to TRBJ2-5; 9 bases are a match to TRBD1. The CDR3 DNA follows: TGTGCCAGCTCGCCGGGACAGGGACCTAGGAGGACCCAGTACTTC. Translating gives CASSPGQGPRRTQYF.